The TCR beta chain described here comes from a study of cytomegalovirus exposure and HLA in healthy donors. The CDR3 runs to 13 residues. Deletions cut 5 bases from V and 4 bases from J, with 12 bases between. The germline V gene has CDR1 SQVTM and CDR2 ANQGSEA. The PCR had 60 Vbeta and 13 Jbeta primers. Data came from immunoSEQ multiplex PCR; TCRdb stores just in-frame clones and leaves some out. The sample lists more than 110,000 clones; around 82% were seen once. Note on this clone: The antigen remains undetermined.

The study, taken as a whole, reports: A prior analysis recorded that most TCR beta V segments were productive about 87% or about 30% of the time.

V usage is TRBV29-1 and J usage is TRBJ2-1; D is unresolved. The sequenced sample consisted of PBMCs. The sequence was obtained from a man in his fifties in good health and CMV-seronegative. Here the CDR3 reads CSVPRNNYNEQFF. Written as DNA, the CDR3 is TGCAGCGTTCCCAGGAACAATTACAATGAGCAGTTCTTC.